This T cell receptor beta chain is from a study of blood T cell repertoires in COVID-19. Looking at the study overall: PBMCs, B-cell-depleted T cells, or T cells provided the cDNA or gDNA that made up the material.

Clones were sequenced by immunoSEQ multiplex PCR, and TCRdb holds only the in-frame ones, with some missing. The data show 80,000 or so clones, more than 75% seen once. This clone was picked up one time. Trimming shortened V by 3 bases and J by 5 bases, and 8 bases separated the two germline ends. Germline assignment: CDR1 LNHDA and CDR2 SQIVND (reference sequence). The CDR3 is 12 amino acids. The chain employs TRBV19 and TRBJ2-7; D is possibly TRBD1 (5 bases). Sequencing was done on a sample of peripheral blood. The source is a woman between 55 and 75 years old with acute or convalescent COVID-19. In DNA form, the CDR3 reads TGTGCCAGTAGTATTCAGGGTAACGAGCAGTACTTC. The encoded protein is CASSIQGNEQYF.